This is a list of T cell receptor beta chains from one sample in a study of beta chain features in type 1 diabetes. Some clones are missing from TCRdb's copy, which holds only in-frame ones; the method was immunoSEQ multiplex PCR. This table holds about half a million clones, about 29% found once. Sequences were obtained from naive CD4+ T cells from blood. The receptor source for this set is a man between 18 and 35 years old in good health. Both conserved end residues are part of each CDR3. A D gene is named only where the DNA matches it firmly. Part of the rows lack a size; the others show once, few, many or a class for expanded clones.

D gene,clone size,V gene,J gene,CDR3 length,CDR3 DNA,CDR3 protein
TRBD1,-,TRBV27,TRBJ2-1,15,TGTGCCAGCAGCCTGCCCGGGACAGTCTACAATGAGCAGTTCTTC,CASSLPGTVYNEQFF
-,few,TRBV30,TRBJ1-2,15,TGTGCCTGGAGTGTCTTGGGGATCTCTAACTATGGCTACACCTTC,CAWSVLGISNYGYTF
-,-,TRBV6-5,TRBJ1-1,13,TGTGCCAGCAACAACAGGGCGAACACTGAAGCTTTCTTT,CASNNRANTEAFF
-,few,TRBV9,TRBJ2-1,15,TGTGCCAGCAGCGCCGGGACAAGAGACTACAATGAGCAGTTCTTC,CASSAGTRDYNEQFF
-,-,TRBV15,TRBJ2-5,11,TGTGCCACCAGCAGAGACCGCACCCAGTACTTC,CATSRDRTQYF
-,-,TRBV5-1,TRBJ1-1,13,TGCGCCAGCGGAGGAGAAGGAGACACTGAAGCTTTCTTT,CASGGEGDTEAFF
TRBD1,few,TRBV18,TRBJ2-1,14,TGTGCCAGCTCACACCGGGACAGTCGGTATGAGCAGTTCTTC,CASSHRDSRYEQFF
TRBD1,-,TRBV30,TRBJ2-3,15,TGTGCCTGGAGCCCTAGGGGGCTTAGCACAGATACGCAGTATTTT,CAWSPRGLSTDTQYF
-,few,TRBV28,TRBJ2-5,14,TGTGCCAGCAGTCGGACGGTAGTGGTCGGGACCCAGTACTTC,CASSRTVVVGTQYF
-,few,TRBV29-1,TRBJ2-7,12,TGCAGCGTCGGCGGACCAACCTACGAGCAGTACTTC,CSVGGPTYEQYF
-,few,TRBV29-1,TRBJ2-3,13,TGCAGCGTCATAGCGACTAGCACAGATACGCAGTATTTT,CSVIATSTDTQYF
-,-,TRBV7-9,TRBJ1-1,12,TGTGCCAGCAGCTCAGCCAACACTGAAGCTTTCTTT,CASSSANTEAFF
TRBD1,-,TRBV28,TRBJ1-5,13,TGTGCCAGCAGTGACAGGGGAGACCAGCCCCAGCATTTT,CASSDRGDQPQHF
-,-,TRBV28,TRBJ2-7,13,TGTGCCAGCAGAATAATGGGTCAACGGGAGCAGTACTTC,CASRIMGQREQYF
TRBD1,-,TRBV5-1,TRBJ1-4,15,TGCGCCAGCAGCGGAACAGGGGACACTAATGAAAAACTGTTTTTT,CASSGTGDTNEKLFF